This record looks at one T cell receptor beta chain sequence and its context. Its antigen remains undetermined. No per-base quality is available; no much larger clone lies one base away. This entry comes from a study of cytomegalovirus exposure and HLA in healthy donors (dated by TCRdb to 2015 to 2018). At the level of the whole study: According to a later analysis, the roughly 120 validation repertoires were produced on the same platform as the 666 repertoires of the first cohort. The study was designed to test whether signatures of past pathogen exposure could be identified by cataloging public T cell receptors. In addition to the first cohort of roughly 700 subjects, a separate validation cohort of around 110 different subjects was used. To predict cytomegalovirus infection status, the study combined high-throughput TCR immunosequencing, statistical association of individual TCRs with disease status, and machine learning.

The investigation overall reported the following: Across donors, most TCR sequences were observed very rarely, whereas some public TCRs were present in many individuals. All 110 or so repertoires were used to score co-occurrence in the validation cohort in a later analysis, because that analysis had no HLA typing for the cohort. Of the cluster scores, 85% to 95% were above 0 in a later analysis, which found that TCRs clustered in the first cohort also tended to co-occur in the 130 or so validation repertoires. According to the authors, the approach could potentially be generalized to other disease states and immunological phenotypes. Cytomegalovirus status was reported to be diagnosed by the classifier with high specificity and sensitivity in both the original and validation cohorts. In vitro tests confirmed that a few of the cytomegalovirus-associated TCR beta chains recognize cytomegalovirus antigens. In the study, some 160 TCR beta chains were listed as associated with cytomegalovirus.

V trim: 4 bases; J trim: 7 bases; unmatched bases: 6. From a lookup of the germline V gene, CDR1 and CDR2 are SGDLS and YYNGEE. The CDR3 contains 14 residues, cysteine and phenylalanine counted. Left in the record is the CDR3 DNA by itself, 42 bases read in frame from the first base. Libraries were constructed by the immunoSEQ multiplex PCR assay. From the authors' description of their analysis: A statistical classification framework was built to diagnose cytomegalovirus status from the catalog of TCR beta chain sequences. TCRdb provides this immuneACCESS table in a form limited to in-frame rearrangements. Some clones are lacking; in checked studies, under half of them reflect an unresolved V gene, and why the rest are absent is not known. The V and J calls and clone size are taken from that table; D and trimming were inferred from the DNA. The sample table contains about 160,000 clones; only one count was recorded for around four fifths of them. The top ten constitute 2% to 2.5% of the sample.

The donors belonged to the validation cohort of about 110 subjects, which was separate from the approximately 700-subject first cohort. The sequence was obtained from a man aged 25 to 45 in good health and CMV-seropositive. Sequenced sample: PBMCs. The rearranged segments are TRBV9 and TRBJ2-7; TRBD1 aligns with 12 central bases. This receptor carries the CDR3 CASSPWDRGHEQYF. The nucleotides read TGTGCCAGCAGCCCTTGGGACAGGGGGCATGAGCAGTACTTC.